One sample yielded the 20 T cell receptor beta chains listed below, sequenced in a study of neoadjuvant anti-PD-1 for oral cavity cancer (dated by TCRdb to the early 2020s). Taken with the paper, the label for time point translates to: before neoadjuvant nivolumab. The method was the immunoSEQ multiplex PCR assay. TCRdb's version of the immuneACCESS table is confined to in-frame rearrangements and falls short of the full clone set. An unresolved V gene accounts for under half of the shortfall where checked; the remainder is of unknown origin. The sample records about 15,000 clones, 50% to 75% of which are singletons. Of the sample, about 3% is held by the ten largest clones. The sample here was PBMCs, taken before nivolumab (anti-PD-1) treatment. These receptors were taken from a person aged 35-79 years with oral cavity squamous cell carcinoma.

CDR3 sequence: CASRDRERGYGYTF. The CDR3 DNA follows: TGTGCCAGCAGGGACAGGGAACGTGGATATGGCTACACCTTC. The J gene is TRBJ1-2, the V gene TRBV6-1; 8 positions match TRBD1. After removal of 6 bases from V and 5 bases from J, the junction contained 8 bases not matched to a gene. From germline, CDR1 is MNHNS and CDR2 SASEGT. This CDR3 region has 14 residues.

The chain is built from TRBV19 and TRBJ2-7; D gene unclear. From germline, CDR1 is LNHDA and CDR2 SQIVND (reference sequence). The CDR3 consists of 12 residues. V was cut by 8 bases and J by 2 bases, with 10 bases left in between. In DNA, the CDR3 is TGTGCCAGTTCGAGGAATCCCTACGAGCAGTACTTC. Its protein product is CASSRNPYEQYF.

The genes are TRBV7-9 and TRBJ2-5, with a weak D call TRBD1 (6 bases). Trimming took 5 bases from V and 0 from J, leaving 10 bases between them. This CDR3 has 14 residues. Germline CDR1 and CDR2: SEHNR and FQNEAQ (reference sequence). CDR3 DNA: TGTGCCAGCAGCCCATGGACAGACCAAGAGACCCAGTACTTC. The encoded protein is CASSPWTDQETQYF.

V gene TRBV5-6 combines with J gene TRBJ1-2; D remains ambiguous. Germline V gene sequence: CDR1 SGHDT, CDR2 YYEEEE. This CDR3 is 14 amino acids long. V was shortened by 0 bases and J by 4 bases, with 10 bases between the two germline ends. CDR3 amino acids: CASSLEEGAYGYTF. CDR3 DNA sequence: TGTGCCAGCAGCTTGGAAGAGGGAGCCTATGGCTACACCTTC. Full variable domain (missing parts from reference TRBV5-6 and TRBJ1-2): DAGVTQSPTHLIKTRGQQVTLRCSPKSGHDTVSWYQQALGQGPQFIFQYYEEEERQRGNFPDRFSGHQFPNYSSELNVNALLLGDSALYLCASSLEEGAYGYTFGSGTRLTVV.

The chain couples TRBV19 to TRBJ2-1; either TRBD1 or TRBD2 may fit D (5 bases each). The CDR3 is made up of 14 amino acids. Per the germline V gene, CDR1 is LNHDA and CDR2 is SQIVND (reference sequence). V was pared by 1 base and J by 10 bases, with 14 bases between. The CDR3 DNA is TGTGCCAGTAGTATAGGGGACCGGCCATGGGAGCAGTTCTTC. Its translation is CASSIGDRPWEQFF.

This clone was found a few times. The chain carries TRBV5-6 and TRBJ2-1, with 8 positions matching TRBD2. Per the germline V gene, CDR1 is SGHDT and CDR2 is YYEEEE. J was trimmed by 5 bases and V by 4 bases; bases with no gene match: 5. This CDR3 region has 14 residues. In DNA, the CDR3 is TGTGCCAGCAGCCCTCTGGGACTAGACAATGAGCAGTTCTTC. This sequence encodes CASSPLGLDNEQFF.

A single count supports this clone. The CDR3 sequence is CASSVSISGYTGELFF. CDR3 coding DNA: TGTGCCAGCAGCGTATCTATTTCGGGATACACCGGGGAGCTGTTTTTT. The chain employs TRBV9 and TRBJ2-2; the D gene is possibly TRBD2 (5 bases). There are 16 residues in the CDR3. Trimming left V 1 base short and J 3 bases short, with 13 bases between. Germline CDR1 reads SGDLS; CDR2 reads YYNGEE.

Only a few counts were recorded for this clone. The genes are TRBV19 and TRBJ2-7; 9 positions match TRBD1. Trimming cost V 5 bases and J 2 bases; bases outside gene matches: 4. The CDR3 extends over 14 amino acids. Germline-derived CDR1 and CDR2 are LNHDA and SQIVND (reference sequence). CDR3 sequence (DNA): TGTGCCAGTAGTCCCGGACAGGGGCCCTACGAGCAGTACTTC. Its translation: CASSPGQGPYEQYF.

This clone was counted a few times. The chain joins TRBV7-9 to TRBJ1-3; D may be TRBD1 (5 bases). The CDR3 sequence is 14 residues long. Trimming shortened V by 11 bases and J by 0 bases, and 14 bases separated the two germline ends. The germline gives CDR1 SEHNR, CDR2 FQNEAQ (reference sequence). For the CDR3, the DNA is TGTGCCGGGGACGCTTTTTCCTCTGGAAACACCATATATTTT. It codes for CAGDAFSSGNTIYF.

V usage is TRBV6-5 and J usage is TRBJ1-1; D not resolved. Trimming left V 6 bases short and J 1 base short, with 12 bases between. The CDR3 extends over 14 amino acids. Germline lookup yields CDR1 MNHEY and CDR2 SVGAGI. As DNA, the CDR3 is TGTGCCAGCAGCAGAGACGGACGGAACACTGAAGCTTTCTTT. It codes for CASSRDGRNTEAFF.

The chain recombines TRBV5-1 with TRBJ2-5; no firm D call. The germline V gene encodes CDR1 SGHRS and CDR2 YFSETQ. Trimming took off 0 bases at V and 5 bases at J, with 14 bases between the two ends. The CDR3 has 15 residues. The CDR3 bases are TGCGCCAGCAGCTTGGAAGTTGGGCCCTGGGAGACCCAGTACTTC. This codes for CASSLEVGPWETQYF.

V usage is TRBV9 and J usage is TRBJ2-6, with a tentative D call TRBD1 (5 bases). Trimming shortened V by 0 bases and J by 2 bases, and 12 bases separated the two germline ends. Germline CDR1 reads SGDLS; CDR2 reads YYNGEE. This CDR3 region has 17 residues. As DNA, the CDR3 is TGTGCCAGCAGCGTAGAGGCAGGGAAGACTGGGGCCAACGTCCTGACTTTC. Translation: CASSVEAGKTGANVLTF.

This clone was seen just once. The chain recombines TRBV6-5 with TRBJ1-3, with no clear D. The germline CDR1 and CDR2 sequences are MNHEY and SVGAGI. Trimming pared 3 bases from V and 1 base from J, leaving 13 bases between. The CDR3 runs to 16 residues. The CDR3 DNA reads as TGTGCCAGCAGTTATGGGCTGGGGAGATCTGGAAACACCATATATTTT. The encoded protein is CASSYGLGRSGNTIYF.

The V gene is TRBV28, the J gene TRBJ1-2; D is ambiguous. Trimming removed 6 bases from V and 3 bases from J, with 17 bases in between. This CDR3 has 15 residues. CDR1 is MDHEN and CDR2 is SYDVKM in the germline V gene. In DNA, the CDR3 is TGTGCCAGCAGCCGACGGGCCTCCGGCCACTATGGCTACACCTTC. Residues: CASSRRASGHYGYTF.

The genes are TRBV11-3 and TRBJ2-5; 8 nucleotides agree with TRBD1. Germline V lookup: CDR1 SGHNT, CDR2 YENEEA. This CDR3 is 15 amino acids long. The junction had 12 bases not matched to a gene; V was cut back by 5 bases and J by 7 bases. For the CDR3, the DNA is TGTGCCAGCAGCGCGACCCACGGACAGGGAGGGACCCAGTACTTC. It translates to CASSATHGQGGTQYF.

About this clone itself: The DNA is left out, because the CDR3 cannot be placed on it with certainty; the CDR3 is given as TCRdb lists it. The rearrangement links TRBV6-5 to TRBJ2-5. The CDR3 region is 13 residues in length, termini included. Per germline, CDR1 MNHEY and CDR2 SVGAGI. CDR3: CASSTSTRYEQYF.

This clone was found a few times. The genes are TRBV14 and TRBJ2-5; 10 bases are shared with TRBD2. This CDR3 has 18 amino acids. Germline V gene lookup returns CDR1 SGHDN and CDR2 FVKESK. With V trimmed by 0 bases and J by 4 bases, 11 bases remained unmatched. The CDR3 sequence is CASSQDLASGSRGETQYF. CDR3 DNA sequence: TGTGCCAGCAGCCAAGATTTGGCTAGCGGGAGTAGAGGAGAGACCCAGTACTTC. Full variable domain (missing parts from reference TRBV14 and TRBJ2-5): EAGVTQFPSHSVIEKGQTVTLRCDPISGHDNLYWYRRVMGKEIKFLLHFVKESKQDESGMPNNRFLAERTGGTYSTLKVQPAELEDSGVYFCASSQDLASGSRGETQYFGPGTRLLVL.

This chain links TRBV11-3 with TRBJ2-3; perhaps TRBD1 as D (6 bases). CDR1 is SGHNT, CDR2 YENEEA, per germline. The CDR3 loop spans 15 amino acids. With 3 bases removed from V and 6 bases from J, the gap between germline ends came to 16 bases. The CDR3 coding sequence is TGTGCCAGCAGCTTCGGCAGGGGAAGTGTTGATACGCAGTATTTT. It specifies CASSFGRGSVDTQYF.

The V and J genes are TRBV6-5 and TRBJ2-5; perhaps TRBD2 as D (5 bases). V gave up 5 bases and J gave up 2 bases, with 15 bases separating them. The V gene's germline CDR1 is MNHEY and CDR2 SVGAGI. This CDR3 has 15 residues. The CDR3 sequence is CASSNYRGSQETQYF. DNA of the CDR3: TGTGCCAGCAGTAATTACCGGGGATCACAAGAGACCCAGTACTTC.

About this clone: Within the sample, other DNA sequences also encode this same CDR3. The chain recombines TRBV6-5 with TRBJ2-1, with a tentative D call TRBD2 (5 bases). The V gene lost 5 bases and the J gene lost 1 base, with 9 bases spanning the gap. CDR1 is MNHEY, CDR2 SVGAGI, per germline. The length of the CDR3 is 14 residues. For the CDR3, the DNA is TGTGCCAGCAGTAGACGGGAATCCTACAATGAGCAGTTCTTC. As protein: CASSRRESYNEQFF.